Listed below are T cell receptor beta chains from one sample, sequenced in a study of blood T cell repertoires in COVID-19. Sequenced by immunoSEQ multiplex PCR; TCRdb stores in-frame clones only, minus some. The table records 75,000 to 95,000 clones, about four fifths of them present only once. Input material: peripheral blood. These receptors were taken from a man aged 60 to 69 with acute or convalescent COVID-19. Each CDR3 is given with its conserved first and last residue. Fields, in order: clone size, J gene, D gene, V gene, CDR3 protein, CDR3 DNA. D genes are given only for firm matches. Size is stated for part of the rows, as once, few or many counts, or as a class when the clone is expanded.

NA,TRBJ2-7,NA,TRBV21-1,CACHRTGGAEQYF,TGTGCCTGCCATCGGACAGGGGGCGCCGAGCAGTACTTC
NA,TRBJ2-2,NA,TRBV11-2,CASRYLRGRRNTGELFF,TGTGCCAGCAGATATCTACGGGGAAGACGGAACACCGGGGAGCTGTTTTTT
once,TRBJ1-2,NA,TRBV12-3/TRBV12-4,CASSPRGDGYTF,TGTGCCAGCAGTCCCAGGGGAGACGGCTACACCTTC
NA,TRBJ2-3,TRBD2,TRBV7-3,CASSPNEGTSGGSTDTQYF,TGTGCCAGCAGCCCAAATGAGGGGACTAGCGGGGGGAGCACAGATACGCAGTATTTT
NA,TRBJ2-1,TRBD1,TRBV3-1/TRBV3-2,CASGDRFYNEQFF,TGTGCCAGCGGGGACAGGTTCTACAATGAGCAGTTCTTC
NA,TRBJ1-1,NA,TRBV30,CAWSVHRGGIVMNTEAFF,TGTGCCTGGAGTGTACATAGGGGGGGGATCGTAATGAACACTGAAGCTTTCTTT
NA,TRBJ2-1,TRBD2,TRBV10-3,CAISELLAGGSHNEQFF,TGTGCCATCAGTGAGTTGCTAGCGGGGGGGAGCCACAATGAGCAGTTCTTC
NA,TRBJ1-1,TRBD1,TRBV6-5,CASNQQGVSTEAFF,TGTGCCAGCAATCAACAGGGGGTAAGCACTGAAGCTTTCTTT
once,TRBJ2-1,TRBD2,TRBV2,CASRERGGVNEQFF,TGTGCCAGCAGGGAGCGGGGGGGAGTAAATGAGCAGTTCTTC
NA,TRBJ1-3,NA,TRBV7-6,CASSLRPGQAGNTIYF,TGTGCCAGCAGCTTACGTCCAGGACAAGCCGGAAACACCATATATTTT
NA,TRBJ2-1,TRBD1,TRBV5-1,CASSSPGTGALTSYNEQFF,TGCGCCAGCAGCTCGCCCGGGACAGGGGCCTTAACCTCCTACAATGAGCAGTTCTTC
NA,TRBJ2-5,TRBD1,TRBV5-1,CASTNGRTGGQETQYF,TGCGCCAGCACAAACGGGCGGACAGGGGGCCAAGAGACCCAGTACTTC
few,TRBJ1-5,TRBD1,TRBV24-1,CATSDSTGLGSNQPQHF,TGTGCCACCAGTGATTCGACAGGGTTGGGGAGCAATCAGCCCCAGCATTTT
NA,TRBJ1-4,TRBD1,TRBV7-6,CASSPRTGRIEKLFF,TGTGCCAGCAGCCCGCGGACAGGGCGTATTGAAAAACTGTTTTTT
NA,TRBJ2-2,TRBD2,TRBV11-3,CASSTSGGTWTGELFF,TGTGCCAGCAGCACTAGCGGGGGGACGTGGACCGGGGAGCTGTTTTTT
NA,TRBJ2-1,TRBD2,TRBV9,CASSPRLAGFNEQFF,TGTGCCAGCAGCCCCCGACTAGCCGGATTCAATGAGCAGTTCTTC
once,TRBJ1-2,TRBD1,TRBV30,CAWSSRDRGVYGYTF,TGTGCCTGGAGTTCCCGGGACAGGGGTGTCTATGGCTACACCTTC
NA,TRBJ1-3,TRBD1,TRBV11-2,CASTRTGGISGNTIYF,TGTGCCAGCACTCGGACAGGGGGCATTTCTGGAAACACCATATATTTT
NA,TRBJ1-2,TRBD1,TRBV9,CASSGDRGVGYTF,TGTGCCAGCAGCGGAGACAGGGGCGTTGGCTACACCTTC
NA,TRBJ2-3,NA,TRBV5-4,CASSTGRELANTQYF,TGTGCCAGCAGTACAGGGAGGGAACTGGCAAATACGCAGTATTTT
NA,TRBJ2-7,TRBD1,TRBV15,CATSREGTGIYEQYF,TGTGCCACCAGCAGAGAGGGGACAGGGATCTACGAGCAGTACTTC
NA,TRBJ2-1,TRBD1,TRBV2,CASRDRGWNEQFF,TGTGCCAGCAGAGACAGGGGCTGGAATGAGCAGTTCTTC
NA,TRBJ2-7,NA,TRBV12-3/TRBV12-4,CASRIAGAHEQYF,TGTGCCAGCAGAATTGCTGGGGCCCACGAGCAGTACTTC
once,TRBJ1-5,NA,TRBV6-5,CASNEDRRNQPQHF,TGTGCCAGCAACGAGGACAGAAGGAATCAGCCCCAGCATTTT
once,TRBJ1-6,NA,TRBV5-1,CASSSVRGNSPLHF,TGCGCCAGCAGCTCAGTGCGGGGAAATTCACCCCTCCACTTT
NA,TRBJ2-1,NA,TRBV5-1,CASSLDWTGYNEQFF,TGCGCCAGCAGCTTGGACTGGACTGGATACAATGAGCAGTTCTTC
NA,TRBJ2-4,TRBD1,TRBV7-2,CASSYDRGNIQYF,TGTGCCAGCAGCTACGACAGGGGAAACATTCAGTACTTC
NA,TRBJ1-4,TRBD1,TRBV5-1,CASSYSGQGANEKLFF,TGCGCCAGCAGCTACTCTGGACAGGGCGCTAATGAAAAACTGTTTTTT
NA,TRBJ1-2,TRBD1,TRBV9,CASSAEPGQGADGYTF,TGTGCCAGCAGCGCAGAGCCGGGACAGGGGGCAGATGGCTACACCTTC